Below are 13 T cell receptor beta chains sequenced from a single sample in a study of T cells in Graves' hyperthyroidism and ophthalmopathy. RNA transcripts provided the source from which TCR beta CDR3 regions were amplified. TCR CDR3 regions were first amplified by RT-PCR with HTBI primers. TCRdb re-called the multiplex PCR reads with MiXCR, one entry per CDR3 protein. The sample includes approximately 600,000 distinct CDR3 sequences, 13% to 15% seen only once; the top ten take roughly 6.9%. Sample: blood. The receptors were gathered from a woman younger than 30 with Graves' ophthalmopathy.

This clonotype was counted at least ten times. V usage is TRBV6-1 and J usage is TRBJ1-1; D is possibly TRBD1 (6 bases). V lost 6 bases and J 4 bases, leaving 15 bases between the germline ends. Germline CDR1 reads MNHNS; CDR2 reads SASEGT. The CDR3 consists of 14 residues. Here the CDR3 reads CASRIQGFGTEAFF. The CDR3 DNA is TGTGCCAGCAGAATACAGGGTTTCGGCACTGAAGCTTTCTTT.

Many counts were recorded for this clonotype. This chain links TRBV27 with TRBJ1-5; 7 bases fit TRBD1. Per the germline V gene, CDR1 is MNHEY and CDR2 is SMNVEV (reference sequence). Germline trimming cut 6 bases from V and 0 bases from J; bases unmatched to any gene: 8. The CDR3 loop spans 16 amino acids. The CDR3 coding sequence is TGTGCCAGCAGGTCGGCAGGGGGATATAGCAATCAGCCCCAGCATTTT. Translated: CASRSAGGYSNQPQHF.

The gene calls are TRBV19 and TRBJ2-3, with 7 bases identical to TRBD2. V lost 7 bases and J lost 2; bases outside the gene matches: 12. Germline V gene sequence: CDR1 LNHDA, CDR2 SQIVND (reference sequence). The CDR3 totals 16 residues. The CDR3, as DNA: TGTGCCAGTAAACCCAGGTCGGGACTAACCACAGATACGCAGTATTTT. It is translated as CASKPRSGLTTDTQYF.

This clonotype came up many times. The rearrangement uses TRBV7-2 and TRBJ1-1; D not resolved. Trimming took off 2 bases at V and 5 bases at J, with 18 bases between the two ends. CDR1 and CDR2 from the germline V gene are SGHTA and FQGNSA. CDR3 length: 16 residues. DNA of the CDR3: TGTGCCAGCAGCTTAACCTTCCGGGGTGGCTATACTGAAGCTTTCTTT. Residues: CASSLTFRGGYTEAFF. Full variable domain (rest looked up from reference TRBV7-2 and TRBJ1-1): GAGVSQSPSNKVTEKGKDVELRCDPISGHTALYWYRQSLGQGLEFLIYFQGNSAPDKSGLPSDRFSAERTGGSVSTLTIQRTQQEDSAVYLCASSLTFRGGYTEAFFGQGTRLTVV.

In this sample, this clonotype turned up many times. The chain uses TRBV2 and TRBJ2-7; TRBD1 matches 9 bases. The V gene end was trimmed by 11 bases and the J gene end by 2 bases; junction bases not matched to a gene: 4. The CDR3 is 12 amino acids. CDR1 is SNHLY, CDR2 FYNNEI, per germline. The DNA for the CDR3 is TGTGCCGGAGGGACAGGGCCCTACGAGCAGTACTTC. Its protein product is CAGGTGPYEQYF.

This clonotype was counted many times. The V and J genes are TRBV10-3 and TRBJ2-1, with D hard to call. With 3 bases removed from V and 1 base from J, the gap between germline ends came to 4 bases. Germline CDR1 reads ENHRY; CDR2 reads SYGVKD. The CDR3 is 13 residues long. For the CDR3, the DNA is TGTGCCATCAGTGACTTATCCTACAATGAGCAGTTCTTC. Its protein product is CAISDLSYNEQFF.

This clonotype came up many times. This chain joins TRBV28 and TRBJ1-1; D is unresolved. Looked up from germline, CDR1 is MDHEN and CDR2 is SYDVKM. The CDR3 is 12 residues long. Trimming cost V 3 bases and J 1 base, with 3 bases left between them. CDR3 residues: CASSFPNTEAFF. The CDR3 region has the DNA TGTGCCAGCAGTTTCCCGAACACTGAAGCTTTCTTT.

This clonotype was observed at least ten times. This rearrangement joins TRBV7-2 to TRBJ2-4; 10 bases fit TRBD2. Germline assignment: CDR1 SGHTA and CDR2 FQGNSA. The length of the CDR3 is 15 residues. V trimming: 0 bases; J trimming: 9 bases; junction bases outside the gene matches: 5. The chain's CDR3 is CASSLAGSGRSIQYF. The CDR3 DNA follows: TGTGCCAGCAGCTTAGCGGGTAGCGGGAGGAGCATTCAGTACTTC.

This clonotype was counted between two and nine times. The chain recombines TRBV30 with TRBJ2-7; TRBD2 is a possible D gene (5 bases). The CDR3 is 13 amino acids. Trimming left V 0 bases short and J 5 bases short, with 11 bases between. In germline, CDR1 is GTSNPN, CDR2 SVGIG (reference sequence). CDR3 residues: CAWSVRLANEQYF. For the CDR3, the DNA is TGTGCCTGGAGTGTACGGCTAGCAAACGAGCAGTACTTC.

In this sample, this clonotype turned up many times. This chain uses TRBV11-2 with TRBJ2-1; the D is unclear. This CDR3 is built from 15 residues. Between the trimmed V and J ends, which lost 3 bases and 0 bases, there was a span of 9 bases. Per germline, CDR1 SGHAT and CDR2 FQNNGV. The CDR3 sequence is CASSFGKSSYNEQFF. CDR3 DNA sequence: TGTGCCAGCAGCTTCGGTAAGAGCTCCTACAATGAGCAGTTCTTC.

The CDR3 DNA reads TGTGCCAGTAGTTTATACAGGGGAAGCTCCTACAATGAGCAGTTCTTC. It codes for CASSLYRGSSYNEQFF. V gene TRBV19 combines with J gene TRBJ2-1, with TRBD1 matching 7 bases. V shed 5 bases, J shed 0 bases, and the junction held 7 bases outside the gene matches. The CDR3 extends over 16 amino acids. CDR1 is LNHDA, CDR2 SQIVND, per germline (reference sequence).

This clonotype was seen at least ten times. The chain links TRBV28 to TRBJ2-7; TRBD1 matches 9 bases. The V gene's germline CDR1 is MDHEN and CDR2 SYDVKM. This CDR3 contains 14 residues. V trimming: 6 bases; J trimming: 7 bases; junction bases outside the gene matches: 10. The DNA of the CDR3 is TGTGCCAGCAGACACCGGGACAGGGTTTCAGAGCAGTACTTC. It specifies CASRHRDRVSEQYF.

The table lists this clonotype with many counts. The genes are TRBV12-5 and TRBJ2-7, with 12 bases identical to TRBD2. Germline V CDR1 and CDR2: LGHNT, FRNRAP. There are 17 residues in the CDR3. J lost 0 bases, V lost 1 base, and 4 bases had no gene match. The CDR3 loop is CASGLASTSGSSYEQYF. CDR3 DNA: TGTGCTAGTGGTTTGGCCTCGACTAGCGGGAGCTCCTACGAGCAGTACTTC.